A single sample is the source of the 28 T cell receptor beta chains below, sequenced in a study of cytomegalovirus exposure and HLA in healthy donors. PCR employed 60 Vbeta and 13 Jbeta primers. Profiling relied on immunoSEQ multiplex PCR, and the TCRdb table lists in-frame clones only, not all of them. The table lists 120,000 or so clones, 75% to 85% of them singletons. The sequenced material came from PBMCs. The receptors stem from a man aged 25 to 40 in good health and CMV-seropositive.

The chain employs TRBV10-3 and TRBJ2-7, with 10 bases lining up with TRBD2. V gave up 3 bases and J gave up 6 bases; unmatched junction bases: 11. Germline V gives CDR1 ENHRY, CDR2 SYGVKD. The CDR3 is made up of 16 amino acids. CDR3 sequence: CAISESGTSVFGEQYF. The DNA for the CDR3 is TGTGCCATCAGTGAATCCGGGACTAGCGTCTTCGGCGAGCAGTACTTC.

The V gene is TRBV19, the J gene TRBJ1-5; D ambiguous. The CDR3 has 15 amino acids. Germline CDR1 and CDR2: LNHDA and SQIVND (reference sequence). The V and J ends lost 0 bases and 2 bases respectively, with 8 bases between them. As DNA, the CDR3 is TGTGCCAGTAGTATAGAGACAAATGGCAATCAGCCCCAGCATTTT. This gives the protein CASSIETNGNQPQHF.

V gene TRBV6-5 combines with J gene TRBJ1-1, with TRBD1 matching 7 bases. Looked up from germline, CDR1 is MNHEY and CDR2 is SVGAGI. The length of the CDR3 is 13 residues. The J segment lost 7 bases and the V segment lost 3 bases, leaving 5 bases of the junction unmatched. This CDR3 is CASSYSQGIEAFF. The CDR3 DNA follows: TGTGCCAGCAGTTATTCACAGGGGATTGAAGCTTTCTTT.

This rearrangement joins TRBV5-1 to TRBJ1-6, with 9 nucleotides matching TRBD1. The ends lost 2 bases at V and 15 bases at J; junction bases unmatched: 6. The germline V gene encodes CDR1 SGHRS and CDR2 YFSETQ. The CDR3 is 13 amino acids. This chain's CDR3 is CASSLRRQGDLHF. CDR3 bases: TGCGCCAGCAGCTTAAGGAGACAGGGGGACCTCCACTTT.

The V gene is TRBV19, the J gene TRBJ2-7, with D possibly matching TRBD2 (6 bases). CDR3 length: 15 residues. The V gene's germline CDR1 is LNHDA and CDR2 SQIVND (reference sequence). V lost 3 bases to trimming and J lost 0 bases, with 12 bases between them. The chain's CDR3 is CASSILGGPSYEQYF. The CDR3, as DNA: TGTGCCAGTAGTATTCTCGGGGGTCCCTCCTACGAGCAGTACTTC.

Only a few counts were recorded for this clone. The rearrangement joins TRBV27 to TRBJ2-7; no reliable D call. CDR1 is MNHEY and CDR2 is SMNVEV in the germline V gene (reference sequence). The V gene lost 3 bases and the J gene lost 0 bases, with 9 bases spanning the gap. The length of the CDR3 is 14 residues. This CDR3 reads CASSLGSLSYEQYF. CDR3 coding DNA: TGTGCCAGCAGTTTGGGCTCTCTCTCCTACGAGCAGTACTTC.

This clone appeared a single time. This chain links TRBV6-6 with TRBJ1-2; possibly TRBD1 for D (5 bases). This CDR3 has 16 residues. CDR1 and CDR2 from the germline V gene are MNHNY and SVGAGI (reference sequence). Trimming took off 4 bases at V and 6 bases at J, with 21 bases between the two ends. The CDR3 DNA reads TGTGCCAGCAGTTTTGGGCGGGGCGGTAGTAGAGATGGCTACACCTTC. Translated, it gives CASSFGRGGSRDGYTF.

This clone was seen just once. A junction end diverges from the germline sequence, so it may reflect a read error. The genes are TRBV7-3 and TRBJ2-1; 9 nucleotides line up with TRBD1. CDR1 is SGHTA and CDR2 is FQGTGA in the germline V gene. CDR3 length: 16 residues. Here the CDR3 DNA reads TGTGCCAGCGGCTTAAACAGTGGGACAGGGTACAATGAGCAGTTCTTC. Protein: CASGLNSGTGYNEQFF.

The CDR3: CAIGGPYEQYF. In DNA, the CDR3 is TGTGCGATTGGGGGCCCCTACGAGCAGTACTTC. The rearrangement links TRBV2 to TRBJ2-7; a weak D match, TRBD1 (6 bases). CDR3 length: 11 residues. From germline, CDR1 is SNHLY and CDR2 FYNNEI.

The chain combines TRBV5-1 with TRBJ2-7; possibly TRBD1 for D (6 bases). The V and J ends lost 3 bases and 2 bases respectively, with 12 bases between them. From germline, CDR1 is SGHRS and CDR2 YFSETQ. CDR3 length: 14 residues. As DNA, the CDR3 is TGCGCCAGCAGCTGGATACAGGGTCCCTACGAGCAGTACTTC. Translated: CASSWIQGPYEQYF.

V gene TRBV7-2 combines with J gene TRBJ1-4; the match to TRBD1 covers 7 bases. CDR3 length equals 13 residues. The V and J ends lost 3 bases and 12 bases, in that order; junction bases with no gene match: 7. Germline CDR1 and CDR2: SGHTA and FQGNSA. In nucleotides, the CDR3 is TGTGCCAGCAGCTTGACAGGGAAGGCGGAACTGTTTTTT. Its translation: CASSLTGKAELFF.

This clone has a handful of counts. The rearrangement links TRBV11-2 to TRBJ2-4; perhaps TRBD2 as D (5 bases). Germline CDR1 and CDR2: SGHAT and FQNNGV. V lost 5 bases to trimming and J lost 8 bases, with 19 bases between them. The CDR3 covers 15 residues. This CDR3 is CASSRGKGGRDIQYF. CDR3 nucleotides: TGTGCCAGCAGCCGAGGGAAGGGCGGTCGAGACATTCAGTACTTC.

The sample holds one count of this clone. V and J are TRBV6-5 and TRBJ2-5; D perhaps matches TRBD2 (5 bases). Germline CDR1 is MNHEY and CDR2 is SVGAGI. CDR3 length equals 13 residues. The V end was cut by 5 bases, the J end by 5 bases, with 12 bases between. DNA for the CDR3: TGTGCCAGCAGTGAAACTCCGGGGGAGACCCAGTACTTC. It yields the protein CASSETPGETQYF.

The chain links TRBV9 to TRBJ2-1, with TRBD2 matching 8 bases. This CDR3 is built from 15 residues. The V and J ends lost 6 bases and 2 bases, in that order; junction bases with no gene match: 7. Germline V gene data show CDR1 as SGDLS and CDR2 as YYNGEE. The CDR3 region is CASTSSGGAYNEQFF. Written as DNA, the CDR3 is TGTGCCAGCACCAGCAGCGGGGGAGCCTACAATGAGCAGTTCTTC.

As for this clone: Other DNA sequences of this sample code for an identical CDR3. The genes are TRBV9 and TRBJ1-4; no reliable D call. There are 16 residues in the CDR3. The ends were cut back, 6 bases at V and 2 bases at J, with 17 bases in the middle. Germline V CDR1 and CDR2: SGDLS, YYNGEE. The CDR3 DNA reads as TGTGCCAGCACCCGCTCTTCGGGGAGGACTAATGAAAAACTGTTTTTT. Translation: CASTRSSGRTNEKLFF.

Here the CDR3 DNA reads TGCGCCAGCAGCTTGCGAGGCCGGCGGTACTTC. This sequence encodes CASSLRGRRYF. This chain connects TRBV5-1 to TRBJ2-4; D is uncertain. Per germline, CDR1 SGHRS and CDR2 YFSETQ. Between the trimmed V and J ends, which lost 1 base and 15 bases, there was a span of 11 bases. The CDR3 covers 11 residues.

This clone was detected once. The chain links TRBV11-2 to TRBJ2-1, with D perhaps matching TRBD2 (5 bases). The ends were cut back, 5 bases at V and 9 bases at J, with 14 bases in the middle. Germline lookup yields CDR1 SGHAT and CDR2 FQNNGV. This CDR3 spans 13 amino acids. The DNA for the CDR3 is TGTGCCAGCAGCCGACTACTCAACTCTGAGCAGTTCTTC. Residues: CASSRLLNSEQFF.

The chain combines TRBV7-6 with TRBJ1-3; TRBD1 agrees at 10 bases. The trim removed 5 bases at V and 3 bases at J, leaving 10 bases unmatched. Germline V CDR1 and CDR2: SGHVS, FNYEAQ. This CDR3 region has 17 residues. The CDR3 nucleotides read TGTGCCAGCAGCCACAGGGGACAGGGGTCCTTTGGAAACACCATATATTTT. Its translation is CASSHRGQGSFGNTIYF.

In the case of this clone: One end of the junction fails to match germline, which may point to a read error. The same CDR3 arises from other DNA sequences in this sample as well. The V call is TRBV6-1, the J call TRBJ1-2; TRBD1 matches at 9 bases. The germline V gene encodes CDR1 MNHNS and CDR2 SASEGT. This CDR3 is built from 16 residues. The DNA of the CDR3 is TGTGCCAGTAGTGAGACCGGGACAGGGATTCTAAATGGCTACACCTTC. As protein: CASSETGTGILNGYTF.

This clone was detected only a few times. The chain uses TRBV7-2 and TRBJ1-3; D unresolved. V lost 1 base and J lost 7, with 14 bases in between. Looked up from germline, CDR1 is SGHTA and CDR2 is FQGNSA. The length of the CDR3 is 15 residues. The CDR3 nucleotides read TGTGCCAGCAGCTTAGTTGTCGGCTTAGCGAACACCATATATTTT. Protein: CASSLVVGLANTIYF.

This sequence joins TRBV21-1 and TRBJ2-1; the D call TRBD2 from the table was never checked on the DNA. TRBV21-1 is listed as a pseudogene. The CDR3 has 10 amino acids. CDR3: CASSDGGEVF. The CDR3 DNA follows: TGTGCCAGCAGCGACGGGGGGGAGGTCTTC.

This clone was detected only a few times. CDR3 nucleotide sequence: TGTGCCAGCAGTTCCCGACAGGGAATTAACACTGAAGCTTTCTTT. Translated, it gives CASSSRQGINTEAFF. The chain couples TRBV27 to TRBJ1-1; 7 bases map to TRBD1. Trimming took 4 bases from V and 2 from J; bases not matched to a gene: 7. This CDR3 is 15 amino acids long. CDR1 MNHEY and CDR2 SMNVEV come from the germline V gene (reference sequence).

The chain joins TRBV23-1 to TRBJ2-7; tentative D call: TRBD1 (6 bases). TRBV23-1 is an ORF; its function is uncertain. The CDR3 runs to 19 residues. Trimming pared 3 bases from V and 0 bases from J, leaving 24 bases between. This CDR3 reads CASSHRRLEGGISSYEQYF. The CDR3 nucleotides are TGCGCCAGCAGTCATCGACGGCTCGAAGGGGGAATAAGCTCCTACGAGCAGTACTTC.

This sequence joins TRBV10-1 and TRBJ1-1; D might be TRBD1 (5 bases). This CDR3 region has 13 residues. The germline V gene encodes CDR1 WNHNN and CDR2 SYGVQD (reference sequence). V lost 3 bases and J 3 bases, leaving 8 bases between the germline ends. CDR3 in amino acids: CASSDPGDTEAFF. DNA for the CDR3: TGCGCCAGCAGTGATCCGGGGGACACTGAAGCTTTCTTT.

The V and J genes are TRBV29-1 and TRBJ2-3, with 10 bases that match TRBD1. The CDR3 loop spans 17 amino acids. Germline CDR1 and CDR2: SQVTM and ANQGSEA. V trimming: 5 bases; J trimming: 0 bases; junction bases outside the gene matches: 11. The CDR3 DNA sequence: TGCAGCGTTCCCCTGGACAGGGGGTTTTTTAGCACAGATACGCAGTATTTT. Its translation is CSVPLDRGFFSTDTQYF.

This sequence joins TRBV7-6 and TRBJ1-3, with 8 bases identical to TRBD1. The CDR3 covers 18 residues. V shed 5 bases, J shed 2 bases, and the junction held 14 bases outside the gene matches. Germline lookup yields CDR1 SGHVS and CDR2 FNYEAQ. The CDR3 sequence: CASSLDTTQGAAGNTIYF. The CDR3 DNA sequence: TGTGCCAGCAGCCTGGATACCACTCAGGGGGCTGCTGGAAACACCATATATTTT.

As regards this clone: The same CDR3 arises from other DNA sequences in this sample as well. V gene TRBV2 combines with J gene TRBJ2-5; TRBD1 matches at 10 bases. V shed 8 bases, J shed 2 bases, and the junction held 5 bases outside the gene matches. There are 14 residues in the CDR3. Germline V gene sequence: CDR1 SNHLY, CDR2 FYNNEI. As DNA, the CDR3 is TGTGCCAGCGTACCGGGACAGGGGCAAGAGACCCAGTACTTC. This gives the protein CASVPGQGQETQYF. Looking up the rest from reference TRBV2 and TRBJ2-5 gives the full variable domain: EPEVTQTPSHQVTQMGQEVILRCVPISNHLYFYWYRQILGQKVEFLVSFYNNEISEKSEIFDDQFSVERPDGSNFTLKIRSTKLEDSAMYFCASVPGQGQETQYFGPGTRLLVL.

The genes are TRBV19 and TRBJ2-3, with a tentative D call TRBD1 (6 bases). V lost 4 bases and J 5 bases, leaving 16 bases between the germline ends. Germline assignment: CDR1 LNHDA and CDR2 SQIVND (reference sequence). The CDR3 totals 15 residues. The CDR3 spells CASSNRESPLDTQYF. CDR3 coding DNA: TGTGCCAGTAGTAACAGGGAAAGCCCCCTAGATACGCAGTATTTT.